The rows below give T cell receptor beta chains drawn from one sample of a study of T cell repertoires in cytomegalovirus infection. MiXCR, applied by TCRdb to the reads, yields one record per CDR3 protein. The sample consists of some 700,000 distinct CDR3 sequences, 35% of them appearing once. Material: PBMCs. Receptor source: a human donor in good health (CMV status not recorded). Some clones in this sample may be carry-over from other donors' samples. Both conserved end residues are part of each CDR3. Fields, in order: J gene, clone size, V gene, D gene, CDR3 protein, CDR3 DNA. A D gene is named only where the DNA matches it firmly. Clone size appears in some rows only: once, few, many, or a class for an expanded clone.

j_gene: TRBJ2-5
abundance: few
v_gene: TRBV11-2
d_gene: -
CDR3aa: CASSFKPSRETQYF
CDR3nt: TGTGCCAGCAGCTTCAAACCAAGCCGTGAGACCCAGTACTTC

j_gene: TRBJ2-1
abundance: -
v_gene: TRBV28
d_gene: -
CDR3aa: CASWGSPGLKYNEQFF
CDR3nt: TGTGCCAGCTGGGGGAGCCCAGGCCTAAAATACAATGAGCAGTTCTTC

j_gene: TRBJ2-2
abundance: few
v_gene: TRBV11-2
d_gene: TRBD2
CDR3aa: CASSLTSYGELFF
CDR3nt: TGTGCCAGCAGCTTGACTAGCTACGGGGAGCTGTTTTTT

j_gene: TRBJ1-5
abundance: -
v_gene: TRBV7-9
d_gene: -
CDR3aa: CASSLDGKNQPQHF
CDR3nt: TGTGCCAGCAGCTTAGACGGTAAAAATCAGCCCCAGCATTTT

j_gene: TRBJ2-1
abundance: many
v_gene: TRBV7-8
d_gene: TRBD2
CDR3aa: CASSPGTSSEQFF
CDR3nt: TGTGCCAGCAGCCCCGGGACTAGCTCAGAGCAGTTCTTC

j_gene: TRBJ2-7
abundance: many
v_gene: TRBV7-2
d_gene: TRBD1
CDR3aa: CASSRDRSSYEQYF
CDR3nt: TGTGCCAGCAGCCGGGACAGGAGCTCCTACGAGCAGTACTTC

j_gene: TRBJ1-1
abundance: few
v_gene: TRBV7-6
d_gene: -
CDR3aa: CASARTMNTEAFF
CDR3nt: TGTGCTTCGGCGCGGACGATGAACACTGAAGCTTTCTTT

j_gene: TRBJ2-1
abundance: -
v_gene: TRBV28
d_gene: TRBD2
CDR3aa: CASSLTSGEKFF
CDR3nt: TGTGCCAGCAGCCTAACTAGCGGGGAAAAGTTCTTC

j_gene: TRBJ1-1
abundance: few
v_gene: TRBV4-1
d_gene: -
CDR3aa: CASSSRFSDTEAFF
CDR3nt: TGCGCCAGCAGTAGCAGGTTTTCGGACACTGAAGCTTTCTTT

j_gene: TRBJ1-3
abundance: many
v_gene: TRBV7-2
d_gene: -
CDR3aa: CASSPAPHLNTIYF
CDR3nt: TGTGCCAGCAGCCCCGCCCCACATCTAAACACCATATATTTT

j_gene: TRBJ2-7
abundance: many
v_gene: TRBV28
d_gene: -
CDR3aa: CASSLPSYEQYF
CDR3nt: TGTGCCAGCAGCTTACCTAGCTACGAGCAGTACTTC

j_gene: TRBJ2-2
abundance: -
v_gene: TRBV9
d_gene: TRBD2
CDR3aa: CASSVSGSGELFF
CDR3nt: TGTGCCAGCAGCGTTAGCGGGAGCGGGGAGCTGTTTTTT

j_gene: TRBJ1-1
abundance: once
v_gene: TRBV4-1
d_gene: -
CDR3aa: CASSQDFGAAGVTEAFF
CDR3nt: TGCGCCAGCAGCCAAGATTTCGGGGCAGCAGGGGTGACTGAAGCTTTCTTT

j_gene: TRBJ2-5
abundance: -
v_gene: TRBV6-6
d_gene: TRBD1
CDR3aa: CASSRGQGSGETQYF
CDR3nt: TGTGCCAGCAGTAGGGGACAGGGGAGCGGCGAGACCCAGTACTTC

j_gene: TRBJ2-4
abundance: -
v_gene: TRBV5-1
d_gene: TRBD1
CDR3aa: CASSLGLRTGTPLAKNIQYF
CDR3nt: TGCGCCAGCAGCTTGGGATTACGGACAGGGACACCTCTAGCCAAAAACATTCAGTACTTC

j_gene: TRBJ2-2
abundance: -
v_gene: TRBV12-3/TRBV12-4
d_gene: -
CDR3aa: CASSLGRLRDTGELFF
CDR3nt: TGTGCCAGCAGTTTGGGACGACTAAGGGACACCGGGGAGCTGTTTTTT

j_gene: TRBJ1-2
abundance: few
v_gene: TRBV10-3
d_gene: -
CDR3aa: CAISESPDTDGYTF
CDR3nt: TGTGCCATCAGTGAGTCGCCGGACACAGATGGCTACACCTTC

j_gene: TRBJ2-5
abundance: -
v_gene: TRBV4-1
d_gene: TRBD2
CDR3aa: CASSHVWSGGSETQYF
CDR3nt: TGCGCCAGCAGCCACGTGTGGAGCGGGGGTTCGGAGACCCAGTACTTC

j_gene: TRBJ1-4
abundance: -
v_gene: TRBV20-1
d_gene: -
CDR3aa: CSARDLEGFNEKLFF
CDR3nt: TGCAGTGCTAGAGATCTGGAGGGTTTCAATGAAAAACTGTTTTTT

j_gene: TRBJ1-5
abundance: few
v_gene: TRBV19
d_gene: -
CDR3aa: CASSLGGTAIHF
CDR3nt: TGTGCCAGTAGTCTGGGCGGGACGGCCATCCATTTT

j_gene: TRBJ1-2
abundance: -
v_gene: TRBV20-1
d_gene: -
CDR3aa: CSAWARGNGYTF
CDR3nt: TGCAGTGCCTGGGCCAGGGGCAACGGCTACACCTTC

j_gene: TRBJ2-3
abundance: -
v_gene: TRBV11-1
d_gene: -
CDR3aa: CASSPTEGRGQRRDPQYF
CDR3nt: TGTGCCAGCAGTCCCACCGAGGGCCGGGGACAACGCCGGGATCCGCAGTATTTT

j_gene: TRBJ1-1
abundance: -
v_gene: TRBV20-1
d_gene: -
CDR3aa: CSARDTGRGDTEAFF
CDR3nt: TGCAGTGCTAGAGATACGGGTCGGGGGGACACTGAAGCTTTCTTT

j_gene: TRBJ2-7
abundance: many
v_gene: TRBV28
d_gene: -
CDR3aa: CASSFLVGTGRPEQYF
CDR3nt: TGTGCCAGCAGTTTTCTCGTCGGCACAGGGCGGCCTGAGCAGTACTTC

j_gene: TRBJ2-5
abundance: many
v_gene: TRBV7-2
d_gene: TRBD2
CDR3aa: CASSRTSGSGETQYF
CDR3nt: TGTGCCAGCAGCCGTACTAGCGGGAGTGGGGAGACCCAGTACTTC

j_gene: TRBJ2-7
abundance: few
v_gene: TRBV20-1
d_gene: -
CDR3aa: CTATRVYEQYF
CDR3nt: TGCACCGCTACCAGGGTTTACGAGCAGTACTTC

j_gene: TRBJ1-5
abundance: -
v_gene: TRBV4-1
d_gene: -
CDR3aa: CASSQVYRAYSNQPQHF
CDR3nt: TGCGCCAGCAGCCAAGTCTACAGGGCTTATAGCAATCAGCCCCAGCATTTT

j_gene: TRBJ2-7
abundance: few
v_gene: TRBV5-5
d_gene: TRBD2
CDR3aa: CASSPKTSGYYF
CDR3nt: TGTGCCAGCAGCCCAAAGACTAGCGGGTATTACTTC

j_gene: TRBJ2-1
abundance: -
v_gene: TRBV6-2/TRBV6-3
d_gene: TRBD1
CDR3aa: CASSYSRQGPEQFF
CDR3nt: TGTGCCAGCAGTTACTCCAGACAGGGCCCTGAGCAGTTCTTC

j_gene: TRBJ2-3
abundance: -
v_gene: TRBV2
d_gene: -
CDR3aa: CASSDLTASTDTQYF
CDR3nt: TGTGCCAGCAGTGACTTGACGGCCAGCACAGATACGCAGTATTTT

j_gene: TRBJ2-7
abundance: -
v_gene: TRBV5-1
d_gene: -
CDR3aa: CASSSLRGDRTPLNRDEQYF
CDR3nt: TGCGCCAGCAGCTCCCTACGGGGGGACAGGACCCCTCTCAACCGGGACGAGCAGTACTTC

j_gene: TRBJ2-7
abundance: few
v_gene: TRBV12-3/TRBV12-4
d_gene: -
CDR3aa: CASSLLVAREVDEQYF
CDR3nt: TGTGCCAGCAGTTTATTAGTCGCGCGGGAAGTCGACGAGCAGTACTTC

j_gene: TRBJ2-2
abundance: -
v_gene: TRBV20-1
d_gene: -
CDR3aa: CSATVAGQNTGELFF
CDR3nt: TGCAGTGCTACAGTTGCGGGGCAGAACACCGGGGAGCTGTTTTTT

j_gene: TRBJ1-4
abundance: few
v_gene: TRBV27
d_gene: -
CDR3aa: CASSFSSQLGINEKLFF
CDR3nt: TGTGCCAGCAGTTTTAGCTCACAGTTGGGAATTAATGAAAAACTGTTTTTT

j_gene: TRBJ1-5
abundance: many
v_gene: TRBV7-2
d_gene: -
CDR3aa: CASSYHTRLGQPQHF
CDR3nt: TGTGCCAGCAGCTACCACACGAGGCTCGGTCAGCCCCAGCATTTT

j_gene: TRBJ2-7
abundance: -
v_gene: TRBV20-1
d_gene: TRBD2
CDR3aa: CSARDELAGAGEQYF
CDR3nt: TGCAGTGCTAGAGATGAACTAGCGGGAGCTGGGGAGCAGTACTTC

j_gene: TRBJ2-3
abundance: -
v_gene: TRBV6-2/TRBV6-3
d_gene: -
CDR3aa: CASTLYAWTDTQYF
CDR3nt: TGTGCCAGCACCTTATACGCCTGGACAGATACGCAGTATTTT

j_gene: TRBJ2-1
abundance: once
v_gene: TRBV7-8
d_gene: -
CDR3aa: CASSLVLGVTRGTPYNEQFF
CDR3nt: TGTGCCAGCAGCTTGGTATTGGGGGTCACGCGAGGGACGCCCTACAATGAGCAGTTCTTC

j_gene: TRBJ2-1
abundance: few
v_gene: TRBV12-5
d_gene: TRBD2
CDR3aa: CASASTGEGEQFF
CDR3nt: TGTGCTAGTGCCTCCACGGGGGAGGGTGAGCAGTTCTTC

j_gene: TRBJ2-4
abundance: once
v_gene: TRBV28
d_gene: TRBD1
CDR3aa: CASSLVRRGHGNIQYF
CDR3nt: TGTGCCAGCAGTTTAGTTCGCAGGGGGCATGGAAACATTCAGTACTTC

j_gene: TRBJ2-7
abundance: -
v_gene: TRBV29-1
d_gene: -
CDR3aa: CSVGSHEQYF
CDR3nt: TGCAGCGTTGGATCTCACGAGCAGTACTTC

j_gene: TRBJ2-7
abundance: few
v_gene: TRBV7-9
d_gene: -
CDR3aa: CASSGGQYNYEQYF
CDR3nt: TGTGCCAGCAGCGGAGGACAGTACAACTACGAGCAGTACTTC

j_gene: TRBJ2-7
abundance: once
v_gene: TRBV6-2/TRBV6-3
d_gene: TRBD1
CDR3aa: CASSPEVGQGKDEQYF
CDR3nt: TGTGCCAGCAGTCCGGAAGTGGGACAGGGCAAGGACGAGCAGTACTTC

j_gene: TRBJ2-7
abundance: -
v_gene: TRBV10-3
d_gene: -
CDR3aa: CAISESGTGTLYEQYF
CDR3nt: TGTGCCATCAGTGAGTCGGGAACCGGGACCCTTTACGAGCAGTACTTC

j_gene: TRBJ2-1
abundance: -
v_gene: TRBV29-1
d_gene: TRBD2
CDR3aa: CSVERLAGVLYNEQFF
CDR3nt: TGCAGCGTTGAAAGGCTAGCGGGAGTACTGTACAATGAGCAGTTCTTC

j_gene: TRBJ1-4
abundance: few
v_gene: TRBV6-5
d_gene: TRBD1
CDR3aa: CASSYVGGNNEKLFF
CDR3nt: TGTGCCAGCAGTTACGTAGGGGGCAATAATGAAAAACTGTTTTTT

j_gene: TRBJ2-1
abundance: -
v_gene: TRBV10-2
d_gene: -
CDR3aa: CASSWTDYNEQFF
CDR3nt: TGCGCCAGCTCCTGGACAGACTACAATGAGCAGTTCTTC

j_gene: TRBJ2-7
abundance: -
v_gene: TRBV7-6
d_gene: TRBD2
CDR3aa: CSSSTGLAVVPDEQYF
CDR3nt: TGTTCCAGCAGCACGGGACTAGCGGTAGTGCCGGACGAGCAGTACTTC

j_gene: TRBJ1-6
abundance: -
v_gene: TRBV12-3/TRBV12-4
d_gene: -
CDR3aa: CASSFGAVSPLQF
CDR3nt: TGTGCCAGCAGTTTCGGCGCGGTCTCACCCCTCCAATTT

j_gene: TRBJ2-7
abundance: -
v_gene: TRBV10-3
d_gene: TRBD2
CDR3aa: CAISEPPGLAGTFYEQYF
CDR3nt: TGTGCCATCAGTGAGCCGCCGGGACTAGCGGGAACCTTTTACGAGCAGTACTTC

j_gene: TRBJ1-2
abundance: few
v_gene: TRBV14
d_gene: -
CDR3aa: CASSQVKGGLYGYTF
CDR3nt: TGTGCCAGCAGCCAAGTGAAGGGCGGACTCTATGGCTACACCTTC

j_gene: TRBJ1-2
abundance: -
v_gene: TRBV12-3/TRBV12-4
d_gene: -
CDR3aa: CASSLSFPSYGYTF
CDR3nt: TGTGCCAGCAGTTTATCATTCCCCTCTTATGGCTACACCTTC

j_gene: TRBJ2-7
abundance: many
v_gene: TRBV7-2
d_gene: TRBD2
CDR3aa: CASSSRGTSVYEQYF
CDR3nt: TGTGCCAGCAGCTCAAGGGGGACTAGTGTTTACGAGCAGTACTTC

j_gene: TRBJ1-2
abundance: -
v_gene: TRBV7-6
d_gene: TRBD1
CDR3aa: CASSLSGTGYRHGYHF
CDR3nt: TGTGCCAGCAGCTTGTCCGGGACAGGGTATAGACATGGCTACCACTTC

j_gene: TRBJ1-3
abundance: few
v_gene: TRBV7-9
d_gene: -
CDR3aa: CASSLAGSGGNTIYF
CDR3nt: TGTGCCAGCAGCTTAGCCGGCTCTGGCGGGAACACCATATATTTT